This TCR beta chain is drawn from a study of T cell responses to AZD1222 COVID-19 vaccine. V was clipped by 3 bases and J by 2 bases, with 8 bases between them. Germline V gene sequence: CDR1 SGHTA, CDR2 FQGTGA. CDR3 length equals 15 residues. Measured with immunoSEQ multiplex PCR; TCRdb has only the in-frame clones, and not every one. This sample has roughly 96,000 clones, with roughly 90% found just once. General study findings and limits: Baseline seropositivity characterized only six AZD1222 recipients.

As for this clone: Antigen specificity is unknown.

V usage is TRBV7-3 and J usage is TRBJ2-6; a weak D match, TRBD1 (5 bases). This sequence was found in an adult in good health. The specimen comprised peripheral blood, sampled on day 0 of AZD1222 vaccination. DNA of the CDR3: TGTGCCAGCAGCTTCTCAGGGACTGGGGCCAACGTCCTGACTTTC. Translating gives CASSFSGTGANVLTF.